These 13 T cell receptor beta chains share one sample of origin, sequenced in a study of blood T cell repertoires in COVID-19. Profiling relied on immunoSEQ multiplex PCR, and the TCRdb table lists in-frame clones only, not all of them. The table has a few hundred thousand clones, around 80% seen once; the top ten hold about 9.4%. Sequencing was performed on peripheral blood. These receptors all come from an elderly woman with acute or convalescent COVID-19.

V usage is TRBV28 and J usage is TRBJ2-2, with TRBD1 matching 7 bases. The V segment lost 2 bases and the J segment 4 bases; nucleotides outside the gene matches: 7. Germline assignment: CDR1 MDHEN and CDR2 SYDVKM. There are 16 residues in the CDR3. The CDR3 nucleotides are TGTGCCAGCAGTTTACACGACAGGGTTGGCACCGGGGAGCTGTTTTTT. Translating gives CASSLHDRVGTGELFF.

This clone was seen only a few times. The J gene is TRBJ1-1, the V gene TRBV2; D uncertain. The CDR3 totals 14 residues. V lost 6 bases and J lost 1, with 12 bases in between. Germline CDR1 is SNHLY and CDR2 is FYNNEI. This chain's CDR3 is CASSGVQGNTEAFF. DNA for the CDR3: TGTGCCAGCAGCGGGGTCCAAGGGAACACTGAAGCTTTCTTT.

The J gene is TRBJ1-6, the V gene TRBV12-5, with 8 bases fitting TRBD1. CDR3 length equals 18 residues. Germline assignment: CDR1 LGHNT and CDR2 FRNRAP. V was clipped by 2 bases and J by 11 bases; unmatched bases: 17. CDR3 protein: CASGLLLKPEQGVTPLHF. CDR3 sequence (DNA): TGTGCTAGTGGTTTGCTATTGAAACCAGAACAGGGGGTTACACCCCTCCACTTT.

The chain links TRBV19 to TRBJ2-5; 9 bases fit TRBD1. Unmatched junction bases numbered 9, after V lost 6 bases and J lost 1 base. Germline V CDR1 and CDR2: LNHDA, SQIVND (reference sequence). The CDR3 has 16 amino acids. The CDR3 loop reads CASRELGTGPQETQYF. The DNA for the CDR3 is TGTGCCAGTAGAGAGCTCGGGACAGGGCCCCAAGAGACCCAGTACTTC.

This sequence joins TRBV29-1 and TRBJ1-5; D is perhaps TRBD1 (5 bases). Trimming stripped 6 bases from V and 1 base from J, with 13 bases between. The CDR3 length is 14 residues. The germline V gene encodes CDR1 SQVTM and CDR2 ANQGSEA. CDR3 residues: CSVRTGASNQPQHF. As DNA, the CDR3 is TGCAGCGTCCGAACAGGAGCAAGCAATCAGCCCCAGCATTTT. Combining the CDR3 with reference TRBV29-1 and TRBJ1-5 gives the whole variable domain SAVISQKPSRDICQRGTSLTIQCQVDSQVTMMFWYRQQPGQSLTLIATANQGSEATYESGFVIDKFPISRPNLTFSTLTVSNMSPEDSSIYLCSVRTGASNQPQHFGDGTRLSIL.

This chain joins TRBV6-5 and TRBJ2-7; TRBD2 might be the D (5 bases). The V gene lost 10 bases and the J gene lost 7 bases, with 23 bases spanning the gap. The germline V gene has CDR1 MNHEY and CDR2 SVGAGI. The CDR3 has 14 amino acids. CDR3 region: CATSPGWSVSEQYF. The CDR3 nucleotides are TGTGCCACCTCACCGGGGTGGAGTGTCTCGGAGCAGTACTTC.

Here the CDR3 DNA reads TGTGCCAGTAGGGAGGACTATGGCTACACCTTC. Translated, it gives CASREDYGYTF. The chain has TRBV6-6 and TRBJ1-2; D unclear. Germline V gene sequence: CDR1 MNHNY, CDR2 SVGAGI (reference sequence). Trimming removed 9 bases at V and 3 bases at J, with 8 bases between. There are 11 residues in the CDR3.

V and J are TRBV27 and TRBJ2-1, with 11 positions matching TRBD1. The CDR3 extends over 19 amino acids. The germline CDR1 and CDR2 sequences are MNHEY and SMNVEV (reference sequence). The ends lost 2 bases at V and 6 bases at J; junction bases unmatched: 15. DNA of the CDR3: TGTGCCAGCAGTTTAGCCCCTGGACAGGGGGCTACTAGCACCAATGAGCAGTTCTTC. Its protein is CASSLAPGQGATSTNEQFF.

CDR3 sequence (DNA): TGTGCCAGCTCACCTCAGGGATACACAGATACGCAGTATTTT. It yields the protein CASSPQGYTDTQYF. The chain is built from TRBV18 and TRBJ2-3; D perhaps matches TRBD1 (5 bases). V was cut by 3 bases and J by 2 bases, with 9 bases left in between. CDR1 KGHSH and CDR2 LQKENI come from the germline V gene. The CDR3 covers 14 residues.

The gene calls are TRBV30 and TRBJ2-3, with D perhaps given as TRBD1 or TRBD2 (5 bases each). The CDR3 sequence is 15 residues long. V lost 8 bases to trimming and J lost 1 base, with 19 bases between them. Germline V gives CDR1 GTSNPN, CDR2 SVGIG (reference sequence). The CDR3 protein is CAGTPYRAGTDTQYF. CDR3 DNA: TGTGCCGGGACCCCATATAGAGCGGGCACAGATACGCAGTATTTT.

The chain uses TRBV5-1 and TRBJ1-5; 12 bases agree with TRBD1. With 4 bases clipped from V and 2 bases from J, the junction kept 4 bases outside the gene matches. Germline V CDR1 and CDR2: SGHRS, YFSETQ. This CDR3 is 16 amino acids long. Here the CDR3 DNA reads TGCGCCAGCAGCCCGGGGACAGGGGGCCGCAATCAGCCCCAGCATTTT. Protein product: CASSPGTGGRNQPQHF.

This chain uses TRBV19 with TRBJ1-3, with D perhaps TRBD1 (5 bases). CDR1 LNHDA and CDR2 SQIVND come from the germline V gene (reference sequence). The CDR3 covers 14 residues. V dropped 7 bases and J dropped 6 bases, with 16 bases sitting between them. CDR3 DNA: TGTGCCAGTATGCGGCAAGGGGTGGAAAACACCATATATTTT. It codes for CASMRQGVENTIYF.

J is TRBJ1-1 and V is TRBV19; 9 bases are a match to TRBD1. The germline V gene encodes CDR1 LNHDA and CDR2 SQIVND (reference sequence). The CDR3 extends over 17 amino acids. The trim removed 7 bases at V and 2 bases at J, leaving 14 bases unmatched. CDR3 amino acids: CASTRSPPGQGNTEAFF. DNA for the CDR3: TGTGCCAGTACCCGATCACCACCGGGACAGGGAAACACTGAAGCTTTCTTT.